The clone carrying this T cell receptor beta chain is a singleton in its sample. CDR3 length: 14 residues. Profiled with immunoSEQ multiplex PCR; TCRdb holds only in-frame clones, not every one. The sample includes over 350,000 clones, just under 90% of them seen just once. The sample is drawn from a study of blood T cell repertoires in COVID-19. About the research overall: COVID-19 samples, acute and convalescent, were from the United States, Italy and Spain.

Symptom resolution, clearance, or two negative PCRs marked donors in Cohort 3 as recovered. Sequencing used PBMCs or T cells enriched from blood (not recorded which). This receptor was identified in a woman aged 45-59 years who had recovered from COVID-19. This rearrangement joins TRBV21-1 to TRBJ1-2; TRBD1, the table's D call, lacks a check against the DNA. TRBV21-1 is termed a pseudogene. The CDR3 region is CASSKGQGWYGYTF. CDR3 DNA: TGTGCCAGCAGCAAAGGACAGGGTTGGTATGGCTACACCTTC.